This TCR beta chain was sequenced for a study of blood T cell repertoires in COVID-19. Study summary: The study drew acute and convalescent COVID-19 samples from the United States, Italy and Spain. T cells, B-cell-depleted T cells, or PBMCs provided the cDNA or gDNA that served as material.

Seattle participants joined during active infection and were tracked over time. In the source study's methods: The assay estimated nucleated cells by amplifying reference gene primers. Generated by immunoSEQ multiplex PCR, the TCRdb table keeps only in-frame clones and is missing some. The V and J calls and the clone size are those of that table, but D and trimming were determined from the DNA. The sample includes roughly 390,000 clones, roughly 86% of them seen just once. The TCR was taken from a woman under 40 with COVID-19, enrolled during active disease. The sequenced sample consisted of peripheral blood.

The CDR3 sequence is CASSRTGTGEDTEAFF. CDR3 nucleotides: TGTGCCAGCAGCCGTACCGGGACAGGAGAAGACACTGAAGCTTTCTTT. The chain recombines TRBV7-9 with TRBJ1-1; 8 bases agree with TRBD1. The V and J ends lost 5 bases and 3 bases, in that order; junction bases with no gene match: 11. From germline, CDR1 is SEHNR and CDR2 FQNEAQ (reference sequence). The CDR3 runs 16 residues. Together with reference TRBV7-9 and TRBJ1-1, the CDR3 gives the full variable domain: DTGVSQNPRHKITKRGQNVTFRCDPISEHNRLYWYRQTLGQGPEFLTYFQNEAQLEKSRLLSDRFSAERPKGSFSTLEIQRTEQGDSAMYLCASSRTGTGEDTEAFFGQGTRLTVV.